This TCR beta chain was retrieved from a study of type 1 and type 2 diabetes patients. The study, taken as a whole, reports: Type 1 diabetes repertoires were significantly less diverse than type 2 diabetes ones. V and J gene usage correlated at around 0.97 between type 2 diabetes and control samples. Unmatched age and gender across groups might bias interpretation.

PCR was run on genomic DNA. Multiplex PCR with 30 forward and 13 reverse primers amplified the TCR beta CDR3. TCRdb re-derived calls from the multiplex PCR reads in MiXCR, one entry per CDR3 protein. The table records 250,000 or so distinct CDR3 sequences, 45% to 60% of them present only once. As to this clonotype: What it binds is not known.

V lost 6 bases to trimming and J lost 10 bases; unmatched junction nucleotides: 6. The germline V gene encodes CDR1 MNHEY and CDR2 SMNVEV (reference sequence). The CDR3 length is 14 residues. Each diabetic donor fulfilled classification criteria for either type 1 or type 2. The chain combines TRBV27 with TRBJ1-6; 10 bases agree with TRBD1. The sample consisted of peripheral blood mononuclear cells (PBMCs). The receptor's source is a man aged 18-30 years with type 2 diabetes. The CDR3 region has the DNA TGTGCCAGCAGCGAGGGACAGGGGCGATCACCCCTCCACTTT. It yields the protein CASSEGQGRSPLHF.